A selection of T cell receptor beta chains follows, all from one sample in a study of control samples from healthy donors and cancer patients. The method was immunoSEQ multiplex PCR; TCRdb's version includes in-frame clones alone and lacks a portion of them. The sample yields some 49,000 clones, roughly 85% seen once. The sequenced sample was PBMCs. The receptors originated from a woman aged 45-60 years with lung cancer. Each CDR3 is given with its conserved first and last residue. The D gene is left open where the match is weak. Size is stated for part of the rows, as once, few or many counts, or as a class when the clone is expanded.

>TRBJ2-5|TRBV12-5|NA|TRBD1
CASGLGTGDETQYF
TGTGCTAGTGGTTTGGGGACAGGGGATGAGACCCAGTACTTC
>TRBJ2-3|TRBV15|few|TRBD2
CATSRDLNGGFTDTQYF
TGTGCCACCAGCAGAGATCTCAACGGGGGGTTCACAGATACGCAGTATTTT
>TRBJ1-5|TRBV27|NA|NA
CASSFRTGVGQPQHF
TGTGCCAGCAGTTTTAGAACAGGCGTGGGTCAGCCCCAGCATTTT
>TRBJ2-4|TRBV19|NA|NA
CASSPSAQASIQYF
TGTGCCAGTAGTCCGTCGGCCCAGGCGAGCATTCAGTACTTC
>TRBJ2-1|TRBV24-1|few|NA
CATSSWDNEQFF
TGTGCCACCAGTTCTTGGGACAATGAGCAGTTCTTC
>TRBJ2-3|TRBV28|NA|TRBD2
CASSHRDPGTSGVTSTDTQYF
TGTGCCAGCAGTCACAGGGACCCCGGGACTAGCGGGGTAACTAGCACAGATACGCAGTATTTT
>TRBJ2-1|TRBV18|NA|NA
CASSGTGYNEQFF
TGTGCCAGCTCAGGAACAGGTTACAATGAGCAGTTCTTC
>TRBJ1-4|TRBV7-2|NA|TRBD1
CASSLGPAGGGTNEKLFF
TGTGCCAGCAGCTTAGGCCCCGCAGGGGGAGGGACTAATGAAAAACTGTTTTTT
>TRBJ2-7|TRBV10-3|NA|NA
CATARDEQYF
TGTGCCACCGCGAGGGACGAGCAGTACTTC
>TRBJ2-7|TRBV2|NA|NA
CASDRGPGAAYEQYF
TGTGCCAGCGATAGGGGACCAGGGGCCGCCTACGAGCAGTACTTC
>TRBJ2-2|TRBV14|NA|NA
CASSQVWGASNTGELFF
TGTGCCAGCAGCCAAGTTTGGGGGGCCTCGAACACCGGGGAGCTGTTTTTT
>TRBJ2-1|TRBV5-1|NA|TRBD1
CASSLMAGQGAGEQFF
TGCGCCAGCAGCTTAATGGCGGGACAGGGGGCGGGTGAGCAGTTCTTC
>TRBJ1-4|TRBV19|NA|TRBD1
CASSSRTGSNEKLFF
TGTGCCAGTAGTTCCAGGACAGGGTCTAATGAAAAACTGTTTTTT
>TRBJ2-5|TRBV5-8|once|NA
CASSRTPGETQYF
TGTGCCAGCAGCCGGACACCGGGAGAGACCCAGTACTTC
>TRBJ1-1|TRBV5-1|NA|NA
CASRSPGVENTEAFF
TGCGCCAGCAGGAGCCCTGGGGTCGAGAACACTGAAGCTTTCTTT
>TRBJ1-1|TRBV28|NA|TRBD1
CASSFPPRDRGMNTEAFF
TGTGCCAGCAGTTTTCCCCCACGGGACAGGGGCATGAACACTGAAGCTTTCTTT
>TRBJ2-3|TRBV9|once|TRBD1
CASSLWTGPDTQYF
TGTGCCAGCAGCCTATGGACAGGTCCAGATACGCAGTATTTT
>TRBJ1-4|TRBV10-3|NA|NA
CAISEREWEKLFF
TGTGCCATCAGTGAGAGGGAGTGGGAAAAACTGTTTTTT
>TRBJ2-5|TRBV7-2|NA|TRBD2
CASSLFLAGRGETQYF
TGTGCCAGCAGCTTATTTCTAGCGGGGCGGGGGGAGACCCAGTACTTC
>TRBJ2-1|TRBV27|NA|NA
CASSSYSGPYNEQFF
TGTGCCAGCAGCTCTTATAGCGGTCCCTACAATGAGCAGTTCTTC
>TRBJ2-3|TRBV5-1|NA|NA
CASSLGLEADTQYF
TGCGCCAGCAGTTTGGGTTTGGAGGCAGATACGCAGTATTTT
>TRBJ1-4|TRBV12-3/TRBV12-4|NA|NA
CASSLAGTEKLFF
TGTGCCAGCAGTTTGGCGGGAACCGAAAAACTGTTTTTT
>TRBJ2-3|TRBV5-1|NA|NA
CASSSAPGDSTDTQYF
TGCGCCAGCAGCTCCGCCCCCGGAGATAGCACAGATACGCAGTATTTT
>TRBJ1-1|TRBV13|NA|NA
CASSYRNTEAFF
TGTGCCAGCAGCTATAGGAACACTGAAGCTTTCTTT
>TRBJ1-2|TRBV10-3|NA|NA
CAISDGRAGYTF
TGTGCCATCAGTGACGGACGGGCGGGCTACACCTTC
>TRBJ1-2|TRBV3-1/TRBV3-2|NA|TRBD1
CASSPRQGEVYGYTF
TGTGCCAGCAGCCCCCGACAGGGGGAGGTCTATGGCTACACCTTC
>TRBJ2-1|TRBV7-2|NA|TRBD2
CASSLTAGGKFF
TGTGCCAGCAGCTTAACCGCCGGGGGGAAGTTCTTC
>TRBJ2-1|TRBV3-1/TRBV3-2|NA|TRBD2
CASSLPRLAGGPGEQFF
TGTGCCAGCAGCCTCCCAAGACTAGCGGGGGGGCCGGGTGAGCAGTTCTTC
>TRBJ2-2|TRBV4-3|NA|TRBD1
CASSQRDRDTGELFF
TGCGCCAGCAGTCAACGGGACAGGGACACCGGGGAGCTGTTTTTT
>TRBJ1-1|TRBV5-1|NA|NA
CASSLVAPGPAEAFF
TGCGCCAGCAGCTTGGTGGCGCCGGGGCCCGCTGAAGCTTTCTTT
>TRBJ2-3|TRBV12-3/TRBV12-4|NA|NA
CASSSSETDTQYF
TGTGCCAGCAGCTCCTCGGAGACAGATACGCAGTATTTT